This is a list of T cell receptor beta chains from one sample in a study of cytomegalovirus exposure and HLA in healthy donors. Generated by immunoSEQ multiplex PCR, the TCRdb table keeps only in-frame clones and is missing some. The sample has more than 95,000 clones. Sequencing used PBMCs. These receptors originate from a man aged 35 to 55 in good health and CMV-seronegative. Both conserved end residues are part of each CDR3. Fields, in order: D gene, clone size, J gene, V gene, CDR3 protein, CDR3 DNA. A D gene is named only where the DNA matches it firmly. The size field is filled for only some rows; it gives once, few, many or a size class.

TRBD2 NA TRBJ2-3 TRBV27 CASSPTTSGRGTDTQYF TGTGCCAGCAGTCCGACTACTAGCGGGAGGGGCACAGATACGCAGTATTTT
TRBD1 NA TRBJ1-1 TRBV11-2 CASSSNRGKGTEAFF TGTGCCAGCAGCTCCAACAGGGGAAAGGGCACTGAAGCTTTCTTT
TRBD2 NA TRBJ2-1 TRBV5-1 CASSPAGTSLFNEQFF TGCGCCAGCAGCCCAGCCGGGACTAGTCTATTTAATGAGCAGTTCTTC
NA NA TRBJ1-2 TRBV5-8 CASSFREFGYTF TGTGCCAGCAGCTTCCGGGAGTTCGGCTACACCTTC
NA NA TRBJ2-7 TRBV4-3 CASSQDGGGSYEQYF TGCGCCAGCAGCCAAGATGGGGGCGGGAGCTACGAGCAGTACTTC
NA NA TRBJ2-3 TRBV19 CASSRGLAGFSTDTQYF TGTGCCAGTAGCAGGGGGCTAGCGGGATTTAGCACAGATACGCAGTATTTT
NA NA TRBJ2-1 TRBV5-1 CASSLVRPSGRSYNEQFF TGCGCCAGCAGCTTGGTTCGGCCCAGCGGCCGATCCTACAATGAGCAGTTCTTC
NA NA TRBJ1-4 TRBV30 CAWSTGREKLFF TGTGCCTGGAGCACAGGGCGGGAAAAACTGTTTTTT
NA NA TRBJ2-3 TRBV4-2 CASSQVLRGNTDTQYF TGTGCCAGCAGCCAAGTTTTGCGGGGTAACACAGATACGCAGTATTTT
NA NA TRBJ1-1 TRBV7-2 CASSLFGPPTGWNTEAFF TGTGCCAGCAGCTTATTTGGACCTCCGACGGGATGGAACACTGAAGCTTTCTTT
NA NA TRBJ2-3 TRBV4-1 CASSPTGFLTDTQYF TGCGCCAGCAGCCCGACAGGTTTCCTGACAGATACGCAGTATTTT
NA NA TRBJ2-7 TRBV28 CASKSGLFYEQYF TGTGCCAGCAAAAGCGGGTTATTTTACGAGCAGTACTTC
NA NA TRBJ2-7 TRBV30 CAWSAGQFYEQYF TGTGCCTGGAGTGCTGGACAGTTCTACGAGCAGTACTTC
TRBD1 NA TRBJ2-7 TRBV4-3 CASSQGQGWYEQYF TGCGCCAGCAGCCAAGGACAGGGGTGGTACGAGCAGTACTTC
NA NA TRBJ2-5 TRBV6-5 CASSYSEIQETQYF TGTGCCAGCAGTTACTCGGAGATCCAAGAGACCCAGTACTTC
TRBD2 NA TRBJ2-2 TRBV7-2 CASIQTSGASNTGELFF TGTGCCAGCATCCAGACTAGCGGGGCATCGAACACCGGGGAGCTGTTTTTT
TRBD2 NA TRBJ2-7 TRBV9 CASSPGEGRDEQYF TGTGCCAGCAGCCCGGGGGAGGGGAGGGACGAGCAGTACTTC
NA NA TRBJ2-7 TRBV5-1 CASSPDGENYEQYF TGCGCCAGCAGCCCGGACGGGGAGAACTACGAGCAGTACTTC
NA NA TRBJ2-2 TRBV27 CASRLWRRENTGELFF TGTGCCAGTCGCTTATGGCGCAGGGAGAACACCGGGGAGCTGTTTTTT
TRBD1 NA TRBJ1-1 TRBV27 CASSPTGGGREAFF TGTGCCAGCAGTCCAACAGGGGGCGGGCGAGAAGCTTTCTTT
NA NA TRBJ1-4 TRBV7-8 CASSLRPPGDGEKLFF TGTGCCAGCAGCTTAAGACCTCCGGGGGATGGAGAAAAACTGTTTTTT
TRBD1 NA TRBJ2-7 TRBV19 CASRRQGAGYEQYF TGTGCCAGTAGGAGACAGGGGGCCGGCTACGAGCAGTACTTC
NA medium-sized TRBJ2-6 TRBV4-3 CASSQDKGRGSLSGANVLTF TGCGCCAGCAGCCAAGATAAGGGCAGGGGATCTTTATCTGGGGCCAACGTCCTGACTTTC
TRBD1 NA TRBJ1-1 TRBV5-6 CASSSRGRGAEAFF TGTGCCAGCAGCTCCAGGGGGCGCGGGGCTGAAGCTTTCTTT
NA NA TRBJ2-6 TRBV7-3 CASSPRSGGPPSDSGANVLTF TGTGCCAGCAGCCCTCGTTCCGGCGGCCCACCCTCGGACTCTGGGGCCAACGTCCTGACTTTC
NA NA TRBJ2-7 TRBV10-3 CAISEGSAVSYEQYF TGTGCCATCAGTGAGGGTTCTGCGGTATCCTACGAGCAGTACTTC
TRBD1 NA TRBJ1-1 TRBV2 CASNGDRGGTEAFF TGTGCCAGCAATGGGGACAGGGGAGGTACTGAAGCTTTCTTT
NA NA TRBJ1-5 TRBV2 CASSDRVGQPQHF TGTGCCAGCAGTGACAGGGTAGGACAGCCCCAGCATTTT
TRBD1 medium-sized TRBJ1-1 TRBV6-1 CASSEEGQPGTEAFF TGTGCCAGCAGTGAAGAGGGACAGCCCGGCACTGAAGCTTTCTTT
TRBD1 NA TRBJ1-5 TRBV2 CASSGTGGDQPQHF TGTGCCAGCAGTGGGACAGGGGGCGATCAGCCCCAGCATTTT
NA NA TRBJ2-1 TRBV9 CASSVASGLGQFF TGTGCCAGCAGCGTAGCGAGTGGGCTTGGGCAGTTCTTC
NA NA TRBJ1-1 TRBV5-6 CASSLREVMNTEAFF TGTGCCAGCAGCTTGAGAGAAGTCATGAACACTGAAGCTTTCTTT
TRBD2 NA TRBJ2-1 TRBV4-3 CASSHSIAGGQNEQFF TGCGCCAGCAGCCACAGTATAGCGGGAGGGCAGAATGAGCAGTTCTTC
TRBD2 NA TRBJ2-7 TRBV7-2 CASSLGLAGDEQYF TGTGCCAGCAGCTTAGGGCTAGCGGGAGACGAGCAGTACTTC
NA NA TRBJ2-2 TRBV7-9 CASSSIVADTGELFF TGTGCCAGCAGCTCCATAGTAGCGGACACCGGGGAGCTGTTTTTT
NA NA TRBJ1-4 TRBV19 CASSELRDYNEKLFF TGTGCCAGTAGTGAACTCCGGGACTATAATGAAAAACTGTTTTTT
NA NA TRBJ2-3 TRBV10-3 CAISDGKDTQYF TGTGCCATCAGTGACGGGAAAGATACGCAGTATTTT
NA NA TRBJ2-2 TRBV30 CAWIGYRGDTGELFF TGTGCCTGGATAGGGTATCGGGGTGACACCGGGGAGCTGTTTTTT
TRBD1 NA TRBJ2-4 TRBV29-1 CSVENRGLDKNIQYF TGCAGCGTTGAAAACAGGGGGCTTGACAAAAACATTCAGTACTTC
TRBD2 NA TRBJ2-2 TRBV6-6 CASSYSSGGGTGELFF TGTGCCAGCAGTTACTCTAGCGGGGGGGGCACCGGGGAGCTGTTTTTT
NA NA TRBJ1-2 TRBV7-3 CASSLISSTGIYGYTF TGTGCCAGCAGCTTAATCTCGTCGACCGGGATCTATGGCTACACCTTC
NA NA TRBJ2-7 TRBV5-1 CASSLVRRSSYEQYF TGCGCCAGCAGCTTGGTGCGGCGGAGCTCCTACGAGCAGTACTTC
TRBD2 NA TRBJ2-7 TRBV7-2 CASTLYPSGLAGGPNEQYF TGTGCCAGCACTTTATATCCCTCCGGGCTAGCGGGAGGGCCCAACGAGCAGTACTTC
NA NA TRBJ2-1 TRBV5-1 CASSFAGSFGEQFF TGCGCCAGCAGCTTTGCCGGTTCGTTCGGTGAGCAGTTCTTC
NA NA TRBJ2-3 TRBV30 CAWGAGPEGWTQYF TGTGCCTGGGGCGCGGGACCCGAGGGTTGGACGCAGTATTTT
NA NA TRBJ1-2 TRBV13 CASSQATALGHYGYTF TGTGCCAGCAGCCAGGCGACAGCCCTAGGGCACTATGGCTACACCTTC